This T cell receptor (beta chain) was identified during a study of CD8+CD57+ T cells in acquired aplastic anemia. The length of the CDR3 is 16 residues. Trimming cost V 9 bases and J 0 bases, with 18 bases left between them. From germline, CDR1 is LNHDA and CDR2 SQIVND (reference sequence). An expansion of CD8+CD57+ cells by flow cytometry had been shown in patients chosen for sequencing. This clonotype was counted at least ten times. TCR beta VDJ and CDR3 were profiled, and genomic DNA was the template. TCRdb called the reads again in MiXCR, with one record for every CDR3 protein. The sample gives under 200,000 distinct CDR3 sequences, approximately 51% of which show up once; 3% to 4% is in the top ten.

Sequences were obtained from sorted CD4+, CD8+, or CD8+CD57+ T cells (not recorded which) from PBMCs. The V and J genes are TRBV19 and TRBJ1-5, with D unclear. The TCR originated in a human donor with aplastic anemia. The CDR3 loop reads CASWGRGLYSNQPQHF. CDR3 nucleotides: TGTGCCAGCTGGGGTCGGGGTCTCTATAGCAATCAGCCCCAGCATTTT.